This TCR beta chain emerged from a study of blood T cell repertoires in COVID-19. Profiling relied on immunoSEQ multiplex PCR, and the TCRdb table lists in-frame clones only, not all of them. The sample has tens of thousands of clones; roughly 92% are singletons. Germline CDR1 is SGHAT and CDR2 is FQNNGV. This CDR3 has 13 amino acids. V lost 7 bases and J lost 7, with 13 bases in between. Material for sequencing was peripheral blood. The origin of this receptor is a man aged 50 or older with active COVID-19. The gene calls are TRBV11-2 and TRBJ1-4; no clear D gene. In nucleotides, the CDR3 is TGTGCCAGCACCCTAGCACGAGGTGAAAAACTGTTTTTT. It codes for CASTLARGEKLFF.